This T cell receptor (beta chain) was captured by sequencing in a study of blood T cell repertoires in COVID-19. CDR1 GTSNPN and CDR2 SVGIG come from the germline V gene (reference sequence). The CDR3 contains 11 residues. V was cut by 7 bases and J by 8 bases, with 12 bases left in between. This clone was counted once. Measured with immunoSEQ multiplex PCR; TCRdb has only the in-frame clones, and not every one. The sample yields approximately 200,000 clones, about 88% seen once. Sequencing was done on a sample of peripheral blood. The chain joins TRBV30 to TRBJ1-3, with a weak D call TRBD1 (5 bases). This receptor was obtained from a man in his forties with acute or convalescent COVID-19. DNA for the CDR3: TGTGCCTTCTTGGGGGAGGACACCATATATTTT. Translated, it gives CAFLGEDTIYF.